Below, 18 T cell receptor beta chains from the same sample are listed, as sequenced in a study of human T cells and chemical hapten exposure. Time point noted: patch test 1, 2 weeks after DPC sensitization. The treatment was: therapeutic diphenylcyclopropenone sensitization with weekly scalp DPC. TCRdb processed the RACE reads anew with MiXCR; each CDR3 protein has one entry. The sample consists of some 380,000 distinct CDR3 sequences, roughly 4.8% of them appearing once. The material was whole blood, obtained in connection with sensitization to the hapten diphenylcyclopropenone (DPC). Source of these receptors: a woman in her forties or fifties with alopecia areata. Some clones in this sample may be carry-over from other donors' samples.

CDR3 amino acids: CASSAGQVTDTQYF. The CDR3 region has the DNA TGTGCCAGCAGTGCGGGACAGGTCACAGATACGCAGTATTTT. This rearrangement joins TRBV6-6 to TRBJ2-3; 8 positions match TRBD1. Per germline, CDR1 MNHNY and CDR2 SVGAGI (reference sequence). The CDR3 loop spans 14 amino acids. J gave up 2 bases and V 5 bases, and 3 bases lay outside the gene matches.

This clonotype was found many times. V gene TRBV27 combines with J gene TRBJ2-7, with D maybe TRBD1 (6 bases). Trimming cost V 6 bases and J 6 bases, with 12 bases left between them. CDR3 length: 12 residues. Per the germline V gene, CDR1 is MNHEY and CDR2 is SMNVEV (reference sequence). The CDR3 spells CASSEGVGEQYF. For the CDR3, the DNA is TGTGCCAGCAGCGAGGGGGTCGGCGAGCAGTACTTC.

This clonotype occurred many times. The V call is TRBV6-1, the J call TRBJ1-5; D is undetermined. CDR1 is MNHNS and CDR2 is SASEGT in the germline V gene. V was clipped by 3 bases and J by 0 bases, with 6 bases between them. The CDR3 runs 14 residues. The CDR3 DNA follows: TGTGCCAGCAGTGATGGGATTAGCAATCAGCCCCAGCATTTT. Protein: CASSDGISNQPQHF.

This clonotype has a handful of counts. The chain carries TRBV15 and TRBJ2-3; a possible D gene is TRBD1 (6 bases). The germline V gene has CDR1 LNHNV and CDR2 YYDKDF (reference sequence). CDR3 length: 17 amino acids. V was clipped by 5 bases and J by 2 bases, with 20 bases between them. In DNA form, the CDR3 reads TGTGCCACCAGCTCTGGGCTGGGGGCCTCGGTCACAGATACGCAGTATTTT. This encodes CATSSGLGASVTDTQYF. Filled out from reference TRBV15 and TRBJ2-3, the complete variable domain reads DAMVIQNPRYQVTQFGKPVTLSCSQTLNHNVMYWYQQKSSQAPKLLFHYYDKDFNNEADTPDNFQSRRPNTSFCFLDIRSPGLGDTAMYLCATSSGLGASVTDTQYFGPGTRLTVL.

This clonotype was counted at least ten times. The chain uses TRBV12-3 or TRBV12-4 and TRBJ2-5; D tentatively reads TRBD1 or TRBD2 (5 bases each). V lost 6 bases to trimming and J lost 4 bases, with 21 bases between them. This CDR3 comprises 16 residues. DNA for the CDR3: TGTGCCAGCAGCCGGAGGTCGGGACCCGGAGGAGAGACCCAGTACTTC. It is translated as CASSRRSGPGGETQYF.

For this clonotype: At one end, the junction sequence differs from germline, possibly due to a read error. The V call is TRBV28, the J call TRBJ1-2; D uncertain. This CDR3 is 17 amino acids long. Germline values: CDR1 MDHEN, CDR2 SYDVKM. The CDR3 sequence: CASSLWNSPPLIYGYIF. The CDR3 nucleotides are TGTGCCAGCAGTTTATGGAACAGCCCCCCACTAATATATGGCTACATCTTC.

This clonotype was seen at least ten times. The CDR3 DNA follows: TGCAGCGTCCCCCTAGGCAGGGGGAATGGCTACACCTTC. Translated: CSVPLGRGNGYTF. This chain uses TRBV29-1 with TRBJ1-2; TRBD1 matches 7 bases. The V segment lost 6 bases and the J segment 6 bases; nucleotides outside the gene matches: 10. Germline values: CDR1 SQVTM, CDR2 ANQGSEA. The CDR3 is 13 residues long.

This clonotype was detected a few times. The chain employs TRBV12-3 or TRBV12-4 and TRBJ1-6; unclear D gene. The CDR3 loop spans 12 amino acids. Trimming stripped 2 bases from V and 10 bases from J, with 6 bases between. The DNA for the CDR3 is TGTGCCAGCAGTTTAAAGGGATCACCCCTCCACTTT. Its protein product is CASSLKGSPLHF.

Only a few counts were recorded for this clonotype. The V gene is TRBV7-2, the J gene TRBJ1-2, with D possibly matching TRBD1 (5 bases). Trimming removed 4 bases from V and 7 bases from J, with 13 bases in between. The CDR3 loop spans 13 amino acids. From germline, CDR1 is SGHTA and CDR2 FQGNSA. As DNA, the CDR3 is TGTGCCAGCAGCTCTACAGGACCCTTTGGCTACACCTTC. Translated: CASSSTGPFGYTF.

This clonotype has ten or more counts. The J gene is TRBJ2-1, the V gene TRBV2; the D call may be TRBD1 or TRBD2 (5 bases each). The CDR3 runs to 17 residues. The V end was cut by 3 bases, the J end by 2 bases, with 17 bases between. Germline CDR1 reads SNHLY; CDR2 reads FYNNEI. CDR3 in amino acids: CASSEDWGSSAYNEQFF. The CDR3 DNA follows: TGTGCCAGCAGTGAGGATTGGGGGTCCTCAGCCTACAATGAGCAGTTCTTC. Variable domain in full (rest from reference TRBV2 and TRBJ2-1): EPEVTQTPSHQVTQMGQEVILRCVPISNHLYFYWYRQILGQKVEFLVSFYNNEISEKSEIFDDQFSVERPDGSNFTLKIRSTKLEDSAMYFCASSEDWGSSAYNEQFFGPGTRLTVL.

This clonotype was seen a handful of times. V is TRBV15 and J is TRBJ2-1; tentative D call: TRBD2 (6 bases). This CDR3 spans 12 amino acids. Germline CDR1 LNHNV, CDR2 YYDKDF (reference sequence). Trimming stripped 3 bases from V and 9 bases from J, with 9 bases between. CDR3 nucleotide sequence: TGTGCCACCAGCAGGGTCGGGGGTGAGCAGTTCTTC. Translating gives CATSRVGGEQFF.

This clonotype occurred a few times. The V call is TRBV2, the J call TRBJ2-5, with 9 bases matching TRBD1. CDR3 length equals 16 residues. V was clipped by 10 bases and J by 2 bases; unmatched bases: 14. The germline V gene has CDR1 SNHLY and CDR2 FYNNEI. The CDR3 coding sequence is TGTGCCAAGCCGGGACAGGGTCATGCTTTACAAGAGACCCAGTACTTC. Translation gives CAKPGQGHALQETQYF. The full variable domain, its missing parts supplied by reference TRBV2 and TRBJ2-5, is EPEVTQTPSHQVTQMGQEVILRCVPISNHLYFYWYRQILGQKVEFLVSFYNNEISEKSEIFDDQFSVERPDGSNFTLKIRSTKLEDSAMYFCAKPGQGHALQETQYFGPGTRLLVL.

This clonotype was counted many times. The chain has TRBV12-3 or TRBV12-4 and TRBJ2-3; D is unresolved. V was pared by 5 bases and J by 5 bases, with 11 bases between. The CDR3 is 13 amino acids. CDR3 in amino acids: CASSGFEKDTQYF. Here the CDR3 DNA reads TGTGCCAGCAGTGGGTTTGAGAAAGATACGCAGTATTTT.

Many counts were recorded for this clonotype. V gene TRBV7-6 combines with J gene TRBJ2-7; TRBD1 matches 8 bases. The germline V gene has CDR1 SGHVS and CDR2 FNYEAQ. This CDR3 contains 15 residues. The ends lost 1 base at V and 5 bases at J; junction bases unmatched: 7. CDR3 loop: CASSLETGGTHEQYF. CDR3 nucleotide sequence: TGTGCCAGCAGCTTAGAAACAGGGGGTACCCACGAGCAGTACTTC.

The chain employs TRBV10-3 and TRBJ1-1; tentative D call: TRBD1 (6 bases). Germline values: CDR1 ENHRY, CDR2 SYGVKD. The CDR3 loop spans 15 amino acids. V was pared by 7 bases and J by 0 bases, with 15 bases between. The CDR3 DNA reads as TGTGCCATCAAGGGGACATCGGAACTGAACACTGAAGCTTTCTTT. It specifies CAIKGTSELNTEAFF.

Ten or more counts support this clonotype. This sequence joins TRBV24-1 and TRBJ2-3, with 8 positions matching TRBD2. CDR3 length: 16 residues. From germline, CDR1 is KGHDR and CDR2 SFDVKD. With V trimmed by 9 bases and J by 3 bases, 13 bases remained unmatched. The CDR3 sequence is CATAGGEGAGTDTQYF. The CDR3 coding sequence is TGTGCCACCGCCGGGGGGGAGGGAGCTGGGACAGATACGCAGTATTTT.

This clonotype was observed many times. The chain has TRBV6-6 and TRBJ2-7, with 11 bases fitting TRBD2. The V segment lost 6 bases and the J segment 2 bases; nucleotides outside the gene matches: 6. This CDR3 is built from 15 residues. Germline V lookup: CDR1 MNHNY, CDR2 SVGAGI (reference sequence). In nucleotides, the CDR3 is TGTGCCAGCAGCCCCCTTAGCGGGGGGGCCTACGAGCAGTACTTC. Its protein product is CASSPLSGGAYEQYF.

This clonotype was seen a handful of times. V is TRBV28 and J is TRBJ2-7; 7 bases line up with TRBD2. Trimming at V came to 4 bases and at J to 6 bases, leaving 12 bases not matched to a gene. CDR1 is MDHEN and CDR2 is SYDVKM in the germline V gene. This CDR3 contains 15 residues. The CDR3 loop reads CASSSDSGWGSEQYF. CDR3 sequence (DNA): TGTGCCAGCAGTTCCGATAGCGGGTGGGGCTCCGAGCAGTACTTC.